This passage covers 12 T cell receptor beta chains from one sample sequenced in a study of CD8+ T cells in alopecia areata. Treatment defined: oral pan-JAK inhibitor, 5-10 mg twice daily. RNA was isolated and reverse transcribed to cDNA, the sequencing template. Method: immunoSEQ multiplex PCR; TCRdb's copy keeps in-frame clones and lacks some. This table holds 200,000 or so clones, 58% found once. The material sequenced was CD4+ T cells sorted from blood, taken at week 24, from a patient treated with tofacitinib. The receptors shown here come from a human donor with alopecia areata.

This sequence joins TRBV5-6 and TRBJ2-7; 9 positions match TRBD1. J gave up 2 bases and V 3 bases, and 6 bases lay outside the gene matches. CDR3 length: 15 amino acids. Germline CDR1 and CDR2: SGHDT and YYEEEE. As DNA, the CDR3 is TGTGCCAGCAGCTCCCGACAGGGGGTTACCTACGAGCAGTACTTC. Its protein product is CASSSRQGVTYEQYF.

V gene TRBV4-1 combines with J gene TRBJ2-4, with D hard to call. Germline V CDR1 and CDR2: MGHRA, YSYEKL. V lost 1 base to trimming and J lost 0 bases, with 13 bases between them. There are 17 residues in the CDR3. CDR3 DNA sequence: TGCGCCAGCAGCCAAGGGCTAGGTGGGGTAGCCAAAAACATTCAGTACTTC. This sequence encodes CASSQGLGGVAKNIQYF.

The rearrangement links TRBV10-3 to TRBJ2-1; 8 bases align to TRBD2. Germline CDR1 is ENHRY and CDR2 is SYGVKD. The CDR3 contains 15 residues. After removal of 0 bases from V and 4 bases from J, the junction contained 2 bases not matched to a gene. The CDR3 region has the DNA TGTGCCATCAGTGAGTCTAGCGGGGTATACAATGAGCAGTTCTTC. This translates into CAISESSGVYNEQFF.

The genes are TRBV18 and TRBJ2-5, with 7 nucleotides matching TRBD2. CDR1 is KGHSH and CDR2 is LQKENI in the germline V gene. The CDR3 runs 14 residues. The trim removed 3 bases at V and 4 bases at J, leaving 5 bases unmatched. CDR3 region: CASSPGRHSETQYF. Written as DNA, the CDR3 is TGTGCCAGCTCACCCGGGAGGCATTCAGAGACCCAGTACTTC.

V is TRBV5-1 and J is TRBJ2-7, with 7 bases lining up with TRBD2. Germline CDR1 SGHRS, CDR2 YFSETQ. This CDR3 is built from 13 residues. The V and J ends lost 7 bases and 0 bases, in that order; junction bases with no gene match: 4. CDR3 in amino acids: CASQRDYSYEQYF. The CDR3, as DNA: TGCGCCAGCCAGAGGGACTACTCCTACGAGCAGTACTTC.

The CDR3 bases are TGTGCCAGCAGTCTAGCGTTGAGCACAGATACGCAGTATTTT. It encodes CASSLALSTDTQYF. The chain employs TRBV6-5 and TRBJ2-3; TRBD2 is a possible D gene (6 bases). The CDR3 loop spans 14 amino acids. Germline V CDR1 and CDR2: MNHEY, SVGAGI. The germline V and J ends were trimmed by 5 bases and 0 bases, with 9 bases remaining between them.

V usage is TRBV30 and J usage is TRBJ2-2, with D possibly being TRBD2 (6 bases). Germline loops: CDR1 GTSNPN, CDR2 SVGIG (reference sequence). Deletions cut 4 bases from V and 4 bases from J, with 10 bases between. The CDR3 covers 13 residues. The CDR3 here is CAWNRRGTGELFF. In DNA, the CDR3 is TGTGCCTGGAACCGGAGGGGCACCGGGGAGCTGTTTTTT.

CDR3 DNA: TGTGCCAGCAGCCCCATTAGCGGGCAAGAGACCCAGTACTTC. Protein: CASSPISGQETQYF. V is TRBV6-5 and J is TRBJ2-5; 7 nucleotides align to TRBD2. Losses at the gene ends were 6 bases for V and 2 bases for J; bases not matched to a gene: 6. This CDR3 is 14 amino acids long. Germline V gives CDR1 MNHEY, CDR2 SVGAGI.

The chain links TRBV2 to TRBJ2-7; D unresolved. The CDR3 has 15 residues. CDR1 and CDR2 (germline): SNHLY, FYNNEI. Trimming pared 2 bases from V and 3 bases from J, leaving 14 bases between. The CDR3 protein is CASSERLVLSYEQYF. Here the CDR3 DNA reads TGTGCCAGCAGTGAACGGCTAGTCCTAAGCTACGAGCAGTACTTC.

V usage is TRBV5-1 and J usage is TRBJ1-1, with TRBD1 as a possible D gene (6 bases). The V and J ends lost 4 bases and 4 bases respectively, with 11 bases between them. The CDR3 runs to 13 residues. CDR1 is SGHRS and CDR2 is YFSETQ in the germline V gene. This CDR3 is CASSPTGSTEAFF. CDR3 nucleotide sequence: TGCGCCAGCAGCCCTACAGGGAGCACTGAAGCTTTCTTT. Filled out from reference TRBV5-1 and TRBJ1-1, the complete variable domain reads KAGVTQTPRYLIKTRGQQVTLSCSPISGHRSVSWYQQTPGQGLQFLFEYFSETQRNKGNFPGRFSGRQFSNSRSEMNVSTLELGDSALYLCASSPTGSTEAFFGQGTRLTVV.

This clone turned up a few times. A read error is possible here, since a much larger clone lies one base away. This chain connects TRBV9 to TRBJ2-5; the D is unclear. The germline V gene encodes CDR1 SGDLS and CDR2 YYNGEE. V lost 4 bases and J lost 0, with 1 base in between. The CDR3 length is 11 residues. CDR3 nucleotide sequence: TGTGCCAGCAGCAACCAAGAGACCCAGTACTTC. Protein: CASSNQETQYF.

The V call is TRBV9, the J call TRBJ2-3; 12 bases are shared with TRBD2. This CDR3 contains 15 residues. Germline V gene data show CDR1 as SGDLS and CDR2 as YYNGEE. Losses at the gene ends were 3 bases for V and 5 bases for J; bases not matched to a gene: 4. CDR3 sequence: CASSASGLAGDTQYF. Here the CDR3 DNA reads TGTGCCAGCAGCGCTTCGGGACTAGCGGGAGATACGCAGTATTTT.